This T cell receptor (beta chain) derives from a study of radiotherapy plus CTLA-4 blockade in lung cancer. Study at large: Objective responses were documented in about 18% of patients, with disease control in roughly 30%. Broader study findings: Peripheral blood showed expansion of tumor-derived TCR clones after radiotherapy and ipilimumab.

Treatment of patients with chemo-refractory metastatic non-small-cell lung cancer consisted of focal radiation plus CTLA-4 blockade with ipilimumab. Germline-derived CDR1 and CDR2 are KGHSH and LQKENI. The CDR3 has 12 residues. The ends were cut back, 3 bases at V and 0 bases at J, with 1 base in the middle. Notes on this clone: Its antigen remains unidentified.

TCRdb keeps only in-frame clones here, not all; method: immunoSEQ multiplex PCR. The table includes under 90,000 clones, around 72% detected once. The TCR comes from a human donor with non-small cell lung cancer that progressed on radiotherapy plus ipilimumab. The sample in question was peripheral blood, obtained from a patient treated with radiotherapy plus ipilimumab. The chain employs TRBV18 and TRBJ2-3; no firm D call. CDR3 loop: CASSPSTDTQYF. CDR3 in DNA: TGTGCCAGCTCACCTAGCACAGATACGCAGTATTTT.